The next 22 T cell receptor beta chains were all read from a single sample in a study of blood T cell repertoires in COVID-19. Assay used: immunoSEQ multiplex PCR; TCRdb lists only in-frame clones, some missing. The profile shows roughly 300,000 clones, approximately 91% of them singletons. The sequenced sample was PBMCs or T cells enriched from blood (not recorded which). Receptors were obtained from a woman in her forties with acute COVID-19.

The chain carries TRBV2 and TRBJ2-3; D perhaps matches TRBD2 (6 bases). This CDR3 has 14 amino acids. Germline V gene sequence: CDR1 SNHLY, CDR2 FYNNEI. V lost 4 bases and J lost 4, with 12 bases in between. CDR3 nucleotide sequence: TGTGCCAGCAGTGTGGGACTTCCTCCAGATACGCAGTATTTT. It yields the protein CASSVGLPPDTQYF. Full variable domain (missing parts from reference TRBV2 and TRBJ2-3): EPEVTQTPSHQVTQMGQEVILRCVPISNHLYFYWYRQILGQKVEFLVSFYNNEISEKSEIFDDQFSVERPDGSNFTLKIRSTKLEDSAMYFCASSVGLPPDTQYFGPGTRLTVL.

Written as DNA, the CDR3 is TGTGCCAGCAGTCCGGACAGGGGGCGGGTGAACACTGAAGCTTTCTTT. Translating it yields CASSPDRGRVNTEAFF. The rearrangement links TRBV7-2 to TRBJ1-1, with 11 positions matching TRBD1. The CDR3 has 16 amino acids. Losses at the gene ends were 6 bases for V and 0 bases for J; bases not matched to a gene: 6. Per germline, CDR1 SGHTA and CDR2 FQGNSA.

CDR3 residues: CASSYRGGGNQPQHF. CDR3 bases: TGTGCCAGCAGCTACCGAGGGGGAGGCAATCAGCCCCAGCATTTT. The genes are TRBV2 and TRBJ1-5; maybe TRBD1 (6 bases). Germline V gives CDR1 SNHLY, CDR2 FYNNEI. V was trimmed by 6 bases and J by 2 bases, leaving 14 bases between them. CDR3 length equals 15 residues.

The rearrangement uses TRBV28 and TRBJ1-2; TRBD1 aligns across 8 bases. J gave up 8 bases and V 2 bases, and 7 bases lay outside the gene matches. This CDR3 region has 14 residues. In germline, CDR1 is MDHEN, CDR2 SYDVKM. The CDR3 region has the DNA TGTGCCAGCAGTTTAGCAGGGGGCGTCTGGGGCTACACCTTC. Amino acid sequence: CASSLAGGVWGYTF.

The chain uses TRBV11-1 and TRBJ1-1; D may be TRBD1 (5 bases). The ends were cut back, 2 bases at V and 1 base at J, with 5 bases in the middle. CDR1 is SGHAT and CDR2 is FQDESV in the germline V gene (reference sequence). This CDR3 is built from 13 residues. The chain's CDR3 is CASSLQGNTEAFF. The CDR3 bases are TGTGCCAGCAGCTTACAGGGGAACACTGAAGCTTTCTTT.

CDR3 nucleotide sequence: TGTGCCAGCAGGCTACAGGGGGCCCCGAGGTACACCTTC. As protein: CASRLQGAPRYTF. This chain uses TRBV28 with TRBJ1-2, with 9 bases lining up with TRBD1. V shed 6 bases, J shed 11 bases, and the junction held 10 bases outside the gene matches. This CDR3 comprises 13 residues. From germline, CDR1 is MDHEN and CDR2 SYDVKM.

The chain employs TRBV7-2 and TRBJ2-7; tentative D call: TRBD2 (6 bases). Germline V gene data show CDR1 as SGHTA and CDR2 as FQGNSA. This CDR3 is built from 16 residues. The V end was cut by 3 bases, the J end by 0 bases, with 15 bases between. The CDR3 DNA is TGTGCCAGCAGCTTGGTTGGCGGGGCCCTCTCCTACGAGCAGTACTTC. Protein sequence: CASSLVGGALSYEQYF.

In DNA, the CDR3 is TGTGCCAGCTCACCCCGCAGCGAGCCCACTGAAGCTTTCTTT. Its protein is CASSPRSEPTEAFF. This chain connects TRBV18 to TRBJ1-1; no reliable D call. The V gene lost 3 bases and the J gene lost 4 bases, with 12 bases spanning the gap. The CDR3 consists of 14 residues. Per the germline V gene, CDR1 is KGHSH and CDR2 is LQKENI.

The chain carries TRBV4-1 and TRBJ2-3; 9 bases align to TRBD1. CDR3 size: 17 residues. Looked up from germline, CDR1 is MGHRA and CDR2 is YSYEKL. V gave up 1 base and J gave up 0 bases; unmatched junction bases: 5. In DNA, the CDR3 is TGCGCCAGCAGCCAAGGCAGGACAGGGGCTAGCACAGATACGCAGTATTTT. Its translation: CASSQGRTGASTDTQYF.

V and J are TRBV29-1 and TRBJ1-1; no definite D call. Germline V gives CDR1 SQVTM, CDR2 ANQGSEA. V lost 6 bases and J lost 1, with 6 bases in between. The CDR3 is 11 amino acids. The CDR3, as DNA: TGCAGCGTCCCCGGGAACACTGAAGCTTTCTTT. Its protein is CSVPGNTEAFF.

This sequence joins TRBV4-2 and TRBJ1-2; TRBD1 matches 7 bases. Per the germline V gene, CDR1 is LGHNA and CDR2 is YNFKEQ. The CDR3 is 14 residues long. V shed 4 bases, J shed 2 bases, and the junction held 4 bases outside the gene matches. CDR3: CASSRTGDNYGYTF. CDR3 in DNA: TGTGCCAGCAGCCGGACAGGAGACAACTATGGCTACACCTTC.

The V and J genes are TRBV10-3 and TRBJ2-3, with a tentative D call TRBD1 (5 bases). CDR1 ENHRY and CDR2 SYGVKD come from the germline V gene. This CDR3 is 13 amino acids long. Trimming took off 5 bases at V and 8 bases at J, with 14 bases between the two ends. The CDR3 sequence is CAISPQTDGTQYF. The CDR3 nucleotides read TGTGCCATCAGTCCTCAGACAGACGGTACGCAGTATTTT.

The J gene is TRBJ1-1, the V gene TRBV12-5; 8 nucleotides match TRBD1. This CDR3 is 13 amino acids long. Trimming removed 4 bases from V and 5 bases from J; junction bases left unmatched: 3. Germline V gene lookup returns CDR1 LGHNT and CDR2 FRNRAP. CDR3 nucleotides: TGTGCTAGTGGTTGGACAGGGCAAACTGAAGCTTTCTTT. It yields the protein CASGWTGQTEAFF.

The chain couples TRBV19 to TRBJ2-7; TRBD1 agrees at 7 bases. V shed 5 bases, J shed 0 bases, and the junction held 4 bases outside the gene matches. Germline CDR1 is LNHDA and CDR2 is SQIVND (reference sequence). The CDR3 runs to 14 residues. The DNA of the CDR3 is TGTGCCAGTAGTCTCCGGGACAGCTCCTACGAGCAGTACTTC. It specifies CASSLRDSSYEQYF.

The rearrangement joins TRBV2 to TRBJ2-5, with D tentatively TRBD2 (6 bases). This CDR3 contains 14 residues. V was trimmed by 3 bases and J by 2 bases, leaving 10 bases between them. Germline loops: CDR1 SNHLY, CDR2 FYNNEI. The CDR3 DNA follows: TGTGCCAGCAGTGAGCGGCGGGGTCAAGAGACCCAGTACTTC. Amino acids: CASSERRGQETQYF.

The chain employs TRBV2 and TRBJ2-1, with D uncertain. CDR3 size: 17 residues. The germline V gene encodes CDR1 SNHLY and CDR2 FYNNEI. V was clipped by 3 bases and J by 4 bases, with 19 bases between them. The CDR3 region is CASSEAYRGNKYNEQFF. The CDR3 DNA follows: TGTGCCAGCAGTGAGGCGTATAGAGGTAACAAGTACAATGAGCAGTTCTTC.

The rearrangement uses TRBV7-6 and TRBJ2-1, with 11 positions matching TRBD2. V trimming: 1 base; J trimming: 3 bases; junction bases outside the gene matches: 5. CDR3 length equals 17 residues. The germline CDR1 and CDR2 sequences are SGHVS and FNYEAQ. CDR3 residues: CASSLDTSGGNYNEQFF. The CDR3 DNA is TGTGCCAGCAGCTTAGACACTAGCGGGGGAAACTACAATGAGCAGTTCTTC.

A word on this clone: Other nucleotide sequences in the sample specify the same CDR3. This chain links TRBV9 with TRBJ2-5; a possible D gene is TRBD1 (6 bases). V was trimmed by 1 base and J by 1 base, leaving 8 bases between them. CDR1 and CDR2 (germline): SGDLS, YYNGEE. This CDR3 has 14 residues. The DNA of the CDR3 is TGTGCCAGCAGCGTAAGCAGGGGCCAAGAGACCCAGTACTTC. It is translated as CASSVSRGQETQYF.

The V and J genes are TRBV6-2 or TRBV6-3 and TRBJ2-5, with D possibly TRBD2 on 5 matching bases. The CDR3 is made up of 13 amino acids. Germline V lookup: CDR1 MNHEY, CDR2 SVGEGT. The V gene lost 5 bases and the J gene lost 3 bases, with 10 bases spanning the gap. The CDR3 protein is CASSRGPEETQYF. The CDR3 DNA is TGTGCCAGCAGTCGGGGTCCCGAAGAGACCCAGTACTTC.

The chain employs TRBV4-1 and TRBJ1-1; D uncertain. V lost 4 bases to trimming and J lost 10 bases, with 16 bases between them. This CDR3 has 13 residues. Germline values: CDR1 MGHRA, CDR2 YSYEKL. CDR3 protein: CASSPSGVLRAFF. The CDR3, as DNA: TGCGCCAGCAGCCCGAGCGGGGTTCTTCGAGCTTTCTTT.

The chain carries TRBV29-1 and TRBJ1-3; TRBD1 might be the D (6 bases). The CDR3 has 14 amino acids. Per the germline V gene, CDR1 is SQVTM and CDR2 is ANQGSEA. V was trimmed by 7 bases and J by 0 bases, leaving 13 bases between them. CDR3 loop: CSAGGGGSGNTIYF. For the CDR3, the DNA is TGCAGCGCCGGAGGGGGGGGCTCTGGAAACACCATATATTTT.

V usage is TRBV4-2 and J usage is TRBJ2-3, with 7 positions matching TRBD2. CDR1 and CDR2 (germline): LGHNA, YNFKEQ. With 2 bases clipped from V and 0 bases from J, the junction kept 2 bases outside the gene matches. This CDR3 comprises 15 residues. CDR3 sequence reads: CASSQSGASTDTQYF. For the CDR3, the DNA is TGTGCCAGCAGCCAAAGCGGGGCGAGCACAGATACGCAGTATTTT.